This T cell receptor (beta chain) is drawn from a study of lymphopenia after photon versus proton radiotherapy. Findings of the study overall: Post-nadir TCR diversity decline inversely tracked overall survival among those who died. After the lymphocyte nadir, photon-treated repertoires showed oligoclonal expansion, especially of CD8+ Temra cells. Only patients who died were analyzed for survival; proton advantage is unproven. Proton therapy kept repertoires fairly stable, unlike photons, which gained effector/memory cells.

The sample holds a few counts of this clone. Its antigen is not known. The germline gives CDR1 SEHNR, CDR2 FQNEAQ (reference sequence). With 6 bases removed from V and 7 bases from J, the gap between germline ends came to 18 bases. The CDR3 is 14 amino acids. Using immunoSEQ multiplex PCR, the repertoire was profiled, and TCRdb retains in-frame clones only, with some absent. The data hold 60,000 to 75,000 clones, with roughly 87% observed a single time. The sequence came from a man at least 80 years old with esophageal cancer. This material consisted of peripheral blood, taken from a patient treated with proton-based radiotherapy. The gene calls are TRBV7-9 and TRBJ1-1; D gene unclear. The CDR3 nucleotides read TGTGCCAGCAGTCTGATGGGCAGGCATTATGAAGCTTTCTTT. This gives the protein CASSLMGRHYEAFF.